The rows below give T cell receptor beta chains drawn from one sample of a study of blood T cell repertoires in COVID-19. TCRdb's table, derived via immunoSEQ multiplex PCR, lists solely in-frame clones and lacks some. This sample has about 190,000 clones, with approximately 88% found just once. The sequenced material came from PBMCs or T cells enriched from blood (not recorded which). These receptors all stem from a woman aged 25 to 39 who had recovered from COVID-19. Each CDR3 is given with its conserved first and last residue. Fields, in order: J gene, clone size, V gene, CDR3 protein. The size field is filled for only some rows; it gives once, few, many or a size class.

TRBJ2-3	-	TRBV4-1	CASSQDGSTDTQYF
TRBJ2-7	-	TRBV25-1	CASISETYEQYF
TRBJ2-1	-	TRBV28	CASSLTSGGVYNEQFF
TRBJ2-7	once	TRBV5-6	CASSLSQGALGYEQYF
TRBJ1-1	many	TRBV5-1	CASSPDQGAGAEAFF
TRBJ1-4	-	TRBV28	CASTEQGTGDEKLFF
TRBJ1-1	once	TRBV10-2	CASRRPLEGNTEAFF
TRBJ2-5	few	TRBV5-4	CASSLFMTSGRLETQYF
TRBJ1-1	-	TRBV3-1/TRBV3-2	CASSHTRAMNTEAFF
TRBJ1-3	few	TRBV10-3	CATAEGVSSGNTIYF
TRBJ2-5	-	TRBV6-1	CASSATSGGPKIQETQYF
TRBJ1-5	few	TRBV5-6	CASSLSTLFGNQPQHF
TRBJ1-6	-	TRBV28	CASSPRDRALGSPLHF
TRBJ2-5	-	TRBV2	CASGGGTQYF
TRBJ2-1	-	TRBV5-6	CASSFGATINEQFF
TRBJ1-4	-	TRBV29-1	CSVEGLDRLFF
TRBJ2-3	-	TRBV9	CASSVRGGRAEGDTQYF
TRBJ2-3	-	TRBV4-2	CASSTQSGGGTDTQYF
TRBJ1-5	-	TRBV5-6	CASSFDRQPQHF
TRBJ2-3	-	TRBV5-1	CASSLMREGTDTQYF
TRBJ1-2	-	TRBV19	CASKSFTTGNYGYTF
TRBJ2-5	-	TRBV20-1	CSASDGGLGETQYF
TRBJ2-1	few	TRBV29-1	CSVLLAGRWNEQFF
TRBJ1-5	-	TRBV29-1	CSVGDISNQPQHF
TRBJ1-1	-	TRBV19	CASTLTGVNTEAFF
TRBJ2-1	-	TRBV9	CASSSLTSNHEQFF
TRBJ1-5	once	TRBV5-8	CASRRPDRGGGQPQHF
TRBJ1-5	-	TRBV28	CASRPHGTAFNQPQHF
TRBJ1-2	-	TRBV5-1	CASSFGTGANYGYTF
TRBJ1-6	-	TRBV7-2	CASSLAASYNSPLHF
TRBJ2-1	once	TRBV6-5	CASSYNSVGEQFF
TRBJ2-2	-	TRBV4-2	CASSQDPLVGTSEYGELFF
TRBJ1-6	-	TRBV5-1	CASSISTGGINSPLHF
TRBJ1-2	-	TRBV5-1	CASSLILRDTGYGYTF
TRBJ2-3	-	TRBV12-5	CASAVGLAGTQDTQYF
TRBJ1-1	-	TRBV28	CASSLLLGQGYTEAFF
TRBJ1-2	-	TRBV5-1	CASSLGQLNYGYTF
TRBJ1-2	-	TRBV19	CASTDDRVSSGYTF
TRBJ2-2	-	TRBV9	CASSVRSGQGANTGELFF
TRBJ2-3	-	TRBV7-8	CASSLRPQTTSTDTQYF
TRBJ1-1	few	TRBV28	CASSFWTGGGNTEAFF
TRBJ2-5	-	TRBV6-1	CASSEVRAGGGADQETQYF